These 18 T cell receptor beta chains were sequenced from one sample in a study of tumor and adjacent non-tumor tissue in lung cancer. The library came from three nested PCR rounds adapted from ARM-PCR protocols. MiXCR, run by TCRdb on the multiplex PCR reads, gives a single entry per CDR3 protein. Of roughly 200,000 distinct CDR3 sequences in the sample, over 55% were seen once. No cell sorting was done before RNA was extracted from the tissue. Sequences were obtained from lung tumor tissue. The source is a man between 60 and 70 years old with non-small cell lung cancer.

The table lists this clonotype with a count of one. A much larger clone is a single base away; this may be a read error. The CDR3 loop is CASTLEEQETQYF. In DNA, the CDR3 is TGTGCCAGCACCCTCGAGGAGCAAGAGACCCAGTACTTC. This chain connects TRBV6-6 to TRBJ2-5; D ambiguous. The ends were cut back, 7 bases at V and 2 bases at J, with 11 bases in the middle. The germline CDR1 and CDR2 sequences are MNHNY and SVGAGI (reference sequence). The length of the CDR3 is 13 residues.

This chain joins TRBV7-9 and TRBJ2-7, with 8 nucleotides matching TRBD2. This CDR3 region has 11 residues. The V gene end was trimmed by 5 bases and the J gene end by 7 bases; junction bases not matched to a gene: 1. CDR1 and CDR2 (germline): SEHNR, FQNEAQ (reference sequence). The CDR3 bases are TGTGCCAGCAGCCCGGGGGGGGAGCAGTACTTC. It codes for CASSPGGEQYF.

This clonotype came up a few times. Lacking the conserved final phenylalanine or tryptophan, this CDR3 likely reflects a read error. The V gene is TRBV4-2, the J gene TRBJ1-2; D not certain. Germline V lookup: CDR1 LGHNA, CDR2 YNFKEQ. CDR3 size: 13 residues. The V gene lost 0 bases and the J gene lost 5 bases, with 7 bases spanning the gap. The DNA for the CDR3 is TGTGCCAGCAGCCAAGATCTGGGGTATGGCTACACCATC. It yields the protein CASSQDLGYGYTI.

Notes on this clonotype: This may be a read error: a much more frequent sequence differs by one nucleotide. The chain employs TRBV4-2 and TRBJ2-5; the match to TRBD1 covers 8 bases. Germline V gene data show CDR1 as LGHNA and CDR2 as YNFKEQ. CDR3 length equals 16 residues. With V trimmed by 0 bases and J by 3 bases, 6 bases remained unmatched. The CDR3 coding sequence is TGTGCCAGCAGCCAAGATGGACAGGGTCCCGAAGAGACCCAGTACTTC. Translation: CASSQDGQGPEETQYF.

Comment on this clonotype: An end of the junction differs from the germline gene, which may be a read error. The gene calls are TRBV6-5 and TRBJ2-3; a possible D gene is TRBD2 (6 bases). This CDR3 has 20 residues. Per the germline V gene, CDR1 is MNHEY and CDR2 is SVGAGI. The CDR3 sequence is CASSDLGLSGVLGRADTQCF. CDR3 nucleotide sequence: TGTGCCAGCTCCGACCTTGGACTATCGGGAGTATTGGGTAGGGCAGATACGCAGTGTTTT.

This clonotype showed up many times. The rearrangement joins TRBV4-1 to TRBJ1-1, with 8 bases lining up with TRBD1. The CDR3 covers 16 residues. Germline V CDR1 and CDR2: MGHRA, YSYEKL. V dropped 3 bases and J dropped 7; count of bases not matched to a gene: 13. CDR3 in amino acids: CASSQPTGVRVDEAFF. CDR3 DNA: TGCGCCAGCAGCCAGCCGACAGGGGTAAGAGTGGATGAAGCTTTCTTT.

The chain couples TRBV5-1 to TRBJ2-5; 9 nucleotides agree with TRBD1. V lost 5 bases, J lost 2 bases, and 7 bases stayed unmatched. CDR1 is SGHRS, CDR2 YFSETQ, per germline. The CDR3 is 15 amino acids. CDR3 bases: TGCGCCAGCAGTCACGGGACAGGGAGGCAAGAGACCCAGTACTTC. This gives the protein CASSHGTGRQETQYF.

Points on this clonotype: This could be a read error, since a much larger clone is one nucleotide away. The rearrangement joins TRBV6-1 to TRBJ2-5; D tentatively fits TRBD1 or TRBD2 (6 bases each). V lost 8 bases and J 4 bases, leaving 14 bases between the germline ends. Germline V gene sequence: CDR1 MNHNS, CDR2 SASEGT. The CDR3 has 13 residues. In nucleotides, the CDR3 is TGTGCCAGCGGTTGGGGGGCCGGAGAGACCCAGTACTTC. Protein product: CASGWGAGETQYF.

Details on this clonotype: Germline is not matched at one junction end, which may reflect a read error. This chain uses TRBV6-6 with TRBJ2-3; D gene unclear. The CDR3 totals 16 residues. CDR1 and CDR2 from the germline V gene are MNHNY and SVGAGI (reference sequence). CDR3 in DNA: TGTGCCAGCAGTTACTCCGAGGCTAGATACACAGATACGCAGTTTTTT. This codes for CASSYSEARYTDTQFF.

On this clonotype itself: A read error may explain this, as a much larger clone is one base away. This rearrangement joins TRBV20-1 to TRBJ1-5; the D is unclear. CDR1 is DFQATT, CDR2 SNEGSKA, per germline (reference sequence). There are 16 residues in the CDR3. V was cut by 5 bases and J by 0 bases, with 17 bases left in between. The DNA of the CDR3 is TGCAGTGCTCTAGCCAGAAACCTGTATAGCAATCAGCCCCAGCATTTT. Residues: CSALARNLYSNQPQHF.

The chain joins TRBV6-5 to TRBJ2-3; the match to TRBD2 covers 13 bases. Trimming cost V 7 bases and J 1 base; bases outside gene matches: 5. The CDR3 sequence is 16 residues long. Germline loops: CDR1 MNHEY, CDR2 SVGAGI. The CDR3 DNA sequence: TGTGCCAGCACTTCACTAGCGGGGGGGGGCACAGATACGCAGTATTTT. The encoded protein is CASTSLAGGGTDTQYF.

This clonotype was seen more than once but under ten times. V and J are TRBV20-1 and TRBJ2-7; D is perhaps TRBD1 (6 bases). V was trimmed by 3 bases and J by 4 bases, leaving 13 bases between them. This CDR3 contains 13 residues. Germline CDR1 and CDR2: DFQATT and SNEGSKA (reference sequence). CDR3 region: CSARDGRGYEQYF. CDR3 sequence (DNA): TGCAGTGCTAGGGATGGCAGGGGATACGAGCAGTACTTC.

The V call is TRBV20-1, the J call TRBJ2-1; tentatively, D is TRBD1 (6 bases). Germline V gene data show CDR1 as DFQATT and CDR2 as SNEGSKA (reference sequence). V was trimmed by 6 bases and J by 9 bases, leaving 18 bases between them. The CDR3 has 13 residues. The CDR3 sequence is CSAIRGMAREQFF. The DNA for the CDR3 is TGCAGTGCCATTAGGGGGATGGCACGTGAGCAGTTCTTC.

The genes are TRBV6-1 and TRBJ2-7; 10 bases map to TRBD1. The germline gives CDR1 MNHNS, CDR2 SASEGT. The CDR3 loop spans 14 amino acids. V lost 2 bases and J lost 5; bases outside the gene matches: 3. CDR3 sequence: CASSESGTGDEQYF. CDR3 nucleotide sequence: TGTGCCAGCAGTGAATCGGGGACAGGGGACGAGCAGTACTTC.

Note on this clonotype: Since the CDR3 does not end with the conserved phenylalanine or tryptophan, this likely comes from a read error. This chain links TRBV11-3 with TRBJ1-4; D remains ambiguous. V was clipped by 4 bases and J by 4 bases, with 7 bases between them. CDR1 SGHNT and CDR2 YENEEA come from the germline V gene. The CDR3 spans 13 residues. The CDR3 is CASSSNDNEKLFS. The CDR3 DNA follows: TGTGCCAGCAGCTCGAACGATAATGAAAAACTGTTTTCT.

The gene calls are TRBV30 and TRBJ2-2; D remains ambiguous. This CDR3 has 14 residues. Per germline, CDR1 GTSNPN and CDR2 SVGIG (reference sequence). Trimming left V 3 bases short and J 6 bases short, with 14 bases between. The DNA of the CDR3 is TGTGCCTGGAGGAGAAAAGAAATTGCCGGGGAGCTGTTTTTT. Translating gives CAWRRKEIAGELFF.

With respect to this clonotype: A much larger clone differs by one base, so this may be a read error. The chain has TRBV6-2 or TRBV6-3 and TRBJ2-5; D gene uncertain. V gave up 0 bases and J gave up 6 bases, with 11 bases separating them. The CDR3 sequence is 14 residues long. Germline loops: CDR1 MNHEY, CDR2 SVGEGT. DNA for the CDR3: TGTGCCAGCAGTTACTCGCCTGACGGAAAGACCCAGTACTTC. Its translation is CASSYSPDGKTQYF.

With respect to this clonotype: This CDR3 fails to terminate in the conserved phenylalanine or tryptophan, so it likely reflects a read error. The chain is built from TRBV6-1 and TRBJ1-2, with D unresolved. V lost 3 bases and J 8 bases, leaving 16 bases between the germline ends. CDR3 size: 14 residues. CDR1 and CDR2 (germline): MNHNS, SASEGT. DNA for the CDR3: TGTGCCAGCAGTGAGTCGACTGGGGTTGGGGGCTACACCATC. It translates to CASSESTGVGGYTI.